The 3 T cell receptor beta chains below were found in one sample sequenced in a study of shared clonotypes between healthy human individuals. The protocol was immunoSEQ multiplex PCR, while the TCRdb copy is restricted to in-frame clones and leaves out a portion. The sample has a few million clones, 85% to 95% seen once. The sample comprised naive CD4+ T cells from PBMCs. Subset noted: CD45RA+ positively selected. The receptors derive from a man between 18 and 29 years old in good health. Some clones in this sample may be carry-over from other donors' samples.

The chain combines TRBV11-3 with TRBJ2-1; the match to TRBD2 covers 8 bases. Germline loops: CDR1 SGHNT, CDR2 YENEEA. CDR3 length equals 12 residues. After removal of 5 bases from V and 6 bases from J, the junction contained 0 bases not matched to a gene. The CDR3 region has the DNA TGTGCCAGCAGCGCGGGGGGCAATGAGCAGTTCTTC. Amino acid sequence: CASSAGGNEQFF. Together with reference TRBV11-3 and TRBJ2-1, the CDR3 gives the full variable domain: EAGVVQSPRYKIIEKKQPVAFWCNPISGHNTLYWYLQNLGQGPELLIRYENEEAVDDSQLPKDRFSAERLKGVDSTLKIQPAELGDSAVYLCASSAGGNEQFFGPGTRLTVL.

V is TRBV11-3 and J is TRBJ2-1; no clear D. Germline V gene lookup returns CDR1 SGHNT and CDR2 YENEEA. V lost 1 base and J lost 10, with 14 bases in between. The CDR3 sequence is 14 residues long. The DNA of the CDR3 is TGTGCCAGCAGCTTAGTGGCGGCCGGCGCGGAGCAGTTCTTC. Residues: CASSLVAAGAEQFF.

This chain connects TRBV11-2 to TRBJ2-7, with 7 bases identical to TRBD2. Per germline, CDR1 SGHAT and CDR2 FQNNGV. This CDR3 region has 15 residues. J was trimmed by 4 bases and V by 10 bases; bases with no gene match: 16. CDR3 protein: CATKPPGTIGYEQYF. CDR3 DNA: TGTGCCACCAAACCGCCTGGGACTATTGGGTACGAGCAGTACTTC.